This TCR beta chain was obtained from a study of cytomegalovirus exposure and HLA in healthy donors. Overall study: In terms of ancestry, the Caucasian-associated cluster contained roughly 81% of the approximately 400 genotyped donors.

The PCR used 60 Vbeta and 13 Jbeta primers. Using immunoSEQ multiplex PCR, the repertoire was profiled, and TCRdb retains in-frame clones only, with some absent. The table records 140,000 or so clones, about 82% of them present only once. V gave up 0 bases and J gave up 8 bases, with 13 bases separating them. Looked up from germline, CDR1 is SGHTA and CDR2 is FQGNSA. The CDR3 length is 14 residues. Material: PBMCs. This chain links TRBV7-2 with TRBJ1-1; maybe TRBD1 (5 bases). The receptor was derived from a middle-aged woman in good health and CMV-seropositive. The DNA for the CDR3 is TGTGCCAGCAGCTTAGCAGGGGCCGTCCGGGAAGCTTTCTTT. Protein: CASSLAGAVREAFF. The whole variable domain, remainder taken from reference TRBV7-2 and TRBJ1-1, is GAGVSQSPSNKVTEKGKDVELRCDPISGHTALYWYRQSLGQGLEFLIYFQGNSAPDKSGLPSDRFSAERTGGSVSTLTIQRTQQEDSAVYLCASSLAGAVREAFFGQGTRLTVV.